The present T cell receptor beta chain was sequenced within a study of CD8+CD57+ T cells in acquired aplastic anemia. Study in general: CD4+ cells from healthy donors averaged around 10 million reads.

This clonotype was recorded at least ten times. Profiling of TCR beta VDJ combinations and CDR3 sequences used genomic DNA as template. TCRdb reprocessed the reads with MiXCR, giving one entry per CDR3 protein. Counted here are about 170,000 distinct CDR3 sequences, approximately 44% occurring once; the ten biggest clones make up 1.1%. The CDR3 spans 13 residues. CDR1 and CDR2 (germline): SGHTA, FQGNSA. Trimming took off 1 base at V and 4 bases at J, with 6 bases between the two ends. The genes are TRBV7-2 and TRBJ2-3; no definite D call. The sequencing input was sorted CD4+, CD8+, or CD8+CD57+ T cells (not recorded which) from PBMCs. This clonotype was sampled from a human donor in good health. The DNA for the CDR3 is TGTGCCAGCAGCTTAGGTCCCCCAGATACGCAGTATTTT. This sequence encodes CASSLGPPDTQYF.